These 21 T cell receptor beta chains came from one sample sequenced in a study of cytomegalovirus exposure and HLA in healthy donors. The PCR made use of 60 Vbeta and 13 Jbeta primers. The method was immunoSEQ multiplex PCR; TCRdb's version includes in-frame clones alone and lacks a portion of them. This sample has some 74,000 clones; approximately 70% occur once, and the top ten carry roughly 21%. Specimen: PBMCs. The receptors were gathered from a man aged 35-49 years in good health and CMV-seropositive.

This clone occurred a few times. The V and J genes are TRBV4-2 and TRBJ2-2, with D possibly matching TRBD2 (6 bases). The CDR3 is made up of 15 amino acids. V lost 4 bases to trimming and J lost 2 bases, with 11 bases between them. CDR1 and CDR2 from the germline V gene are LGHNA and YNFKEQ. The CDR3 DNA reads TGTGCCAGCAGCCCGGGACTGGGTAACACCGGGGAGCTGTTTTTT. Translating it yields CASSPGLGNTGELFF.

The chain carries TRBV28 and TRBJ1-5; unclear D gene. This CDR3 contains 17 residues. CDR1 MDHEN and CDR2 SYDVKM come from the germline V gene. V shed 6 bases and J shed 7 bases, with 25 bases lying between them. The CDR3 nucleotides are TGTGCCAGCAGGGCCGCGGGGTCAACCCACATGGGGCAGCCCCAGCATTTT. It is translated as CASRAAGSTHMGQPQHF. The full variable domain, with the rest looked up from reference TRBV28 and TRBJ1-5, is DVKVTQSSRYLVKRTGEKVFLECVQDMDHENMFWYRQDPGLGLRLIYFSYDVKMKEKGDIPEGYSVSREKKERFSLILESASTNQTSMYLCASRAAGSTHMGQPQHFGDGTRLSIL.

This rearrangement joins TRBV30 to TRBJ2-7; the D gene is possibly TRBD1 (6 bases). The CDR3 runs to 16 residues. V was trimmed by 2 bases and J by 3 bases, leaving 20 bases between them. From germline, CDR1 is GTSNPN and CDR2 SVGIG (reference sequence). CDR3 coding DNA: TGTGCCTGGAGTTATCTTATTTTAGGACAGAGCTACGAGCAGTACTTC. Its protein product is CAWSYLILGQSYEQYF.

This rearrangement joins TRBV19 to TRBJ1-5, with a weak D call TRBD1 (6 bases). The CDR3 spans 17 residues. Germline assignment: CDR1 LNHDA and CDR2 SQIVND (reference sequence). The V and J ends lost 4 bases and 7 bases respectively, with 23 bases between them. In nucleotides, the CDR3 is TGTGCCAGTAGTAACGTGGGGGCCCGGGGTGTGGGGCAGCCCCAGCATTTT. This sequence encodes CASSNVGARGVGQPQHF.

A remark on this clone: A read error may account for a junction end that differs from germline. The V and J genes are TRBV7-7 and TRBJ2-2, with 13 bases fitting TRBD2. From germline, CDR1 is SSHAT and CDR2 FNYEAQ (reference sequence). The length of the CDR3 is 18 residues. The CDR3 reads CASSPSGLAGVYTGELFF. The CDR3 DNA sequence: TGTGCTAGCAGCCCTAGCGGACTAGCGGGGGTGTACACCGGGGAGCTGTTTTTT.

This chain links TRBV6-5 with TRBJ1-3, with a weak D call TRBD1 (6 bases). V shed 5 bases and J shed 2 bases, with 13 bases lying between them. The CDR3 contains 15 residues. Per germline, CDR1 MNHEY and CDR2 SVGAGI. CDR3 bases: TGTGCCAGCAGTCAACTTCCAGGGGCTGGAAACACCATATATTTT. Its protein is CASSQLPGAGNTIYF.

The CDR3 sequence is CASSVRSNEKLFF. The CDR3 bases are TGTGCCAGCAGCGTCCGGAGTAATGAAAAACTGTTTTTT. The rearrangement joins TRBV9 to TRBJ1-4; D call uncertain. This CDR3 is built from 13 residues. V lost 2 bases, J lost 4 bases, and 6 bases lay in between. From germline, CDR1 is SGDLS and CDR2 YYNGEE.

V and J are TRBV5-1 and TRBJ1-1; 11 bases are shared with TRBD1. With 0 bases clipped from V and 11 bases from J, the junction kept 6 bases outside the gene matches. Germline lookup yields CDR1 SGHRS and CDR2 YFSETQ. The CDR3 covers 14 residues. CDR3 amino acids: CASSLGTGGEGAFF. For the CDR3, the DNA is TGCGCCAGCAGCTTGGGGACAGGGGGCGAGGGTGCTTTCTTT.

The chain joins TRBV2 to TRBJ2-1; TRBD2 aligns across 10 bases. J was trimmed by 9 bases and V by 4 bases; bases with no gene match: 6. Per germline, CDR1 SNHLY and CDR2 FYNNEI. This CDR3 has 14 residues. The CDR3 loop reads CASSGAGGLVEQFF. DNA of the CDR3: TGTGCCAGCAGTGGAGCGGGGGGGCTGGTTGAGCAGTTCTTC.

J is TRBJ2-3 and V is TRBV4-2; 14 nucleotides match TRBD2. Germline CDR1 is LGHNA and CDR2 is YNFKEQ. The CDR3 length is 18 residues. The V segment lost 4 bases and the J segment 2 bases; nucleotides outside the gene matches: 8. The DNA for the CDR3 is TGTGCCAGCAGCCCTGGACTAGCGGGGGGTCACCCCACAGATACGCAGTATTTT. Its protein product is CASSPGLAGGHPTDTQYF.

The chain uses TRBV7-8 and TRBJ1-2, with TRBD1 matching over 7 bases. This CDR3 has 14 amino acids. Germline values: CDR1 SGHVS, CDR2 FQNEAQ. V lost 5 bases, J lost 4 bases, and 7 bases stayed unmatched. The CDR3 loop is CASSPGTALYGYTF. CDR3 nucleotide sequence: TGTGCCAGCAGCCCAGGGACAGCTCTCTATGGCTACACCTTC.

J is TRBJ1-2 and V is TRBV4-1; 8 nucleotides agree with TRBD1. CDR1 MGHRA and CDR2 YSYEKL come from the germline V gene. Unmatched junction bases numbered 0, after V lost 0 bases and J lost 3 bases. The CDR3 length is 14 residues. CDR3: CASSQEQGDYGYTF. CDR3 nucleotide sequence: TGCGCCAGCAGCCAAGAACAGGGGGACTATGGCTACACCTTC.

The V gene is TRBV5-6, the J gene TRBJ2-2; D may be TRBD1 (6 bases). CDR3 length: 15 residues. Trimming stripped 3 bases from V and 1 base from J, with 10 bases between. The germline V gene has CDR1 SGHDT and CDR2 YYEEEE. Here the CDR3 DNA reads TGTGCCAGCAGCTACGACAGGTTGAACACCGGGGAGCTGTTTTTT. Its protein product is CASSYDRLNTGELFF.

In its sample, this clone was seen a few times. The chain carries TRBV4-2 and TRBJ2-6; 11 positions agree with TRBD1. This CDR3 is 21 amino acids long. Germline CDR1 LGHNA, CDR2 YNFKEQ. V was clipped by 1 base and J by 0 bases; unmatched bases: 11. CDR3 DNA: TGTGCCAGCAGCCAAGCTCCCTTGGCGGGGACAGGGGGCTCTGGGGCCAACGTCCTGACTTTC. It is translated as CASSQAPLAGTGGSGANVLTF.

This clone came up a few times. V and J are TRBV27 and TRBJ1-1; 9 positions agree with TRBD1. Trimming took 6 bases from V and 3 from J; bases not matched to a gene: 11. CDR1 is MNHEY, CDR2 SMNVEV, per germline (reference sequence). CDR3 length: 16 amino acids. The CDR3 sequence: CASRLTGTGLYTEAFF. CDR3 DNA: TGTGCCAGCAGGTTAACCGGGACAGGGTTGTACACTGAAGCTTTCTTT.

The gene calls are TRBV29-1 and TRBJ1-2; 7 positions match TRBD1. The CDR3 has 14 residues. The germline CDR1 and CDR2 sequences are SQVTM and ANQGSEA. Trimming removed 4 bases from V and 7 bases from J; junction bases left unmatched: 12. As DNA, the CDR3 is TGCAGCGTTGGCGCACTGGACAGGTTAAGTGGCTACACCTTC. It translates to CSVGALDRLSGYTF.

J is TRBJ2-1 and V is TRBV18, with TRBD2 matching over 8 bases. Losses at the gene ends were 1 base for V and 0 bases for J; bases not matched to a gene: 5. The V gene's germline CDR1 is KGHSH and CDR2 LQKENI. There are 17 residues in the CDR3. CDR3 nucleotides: TGTGCCAGCTCACCACGTAGCGGGATCAGCTCCTACAATGAGCAGTTCTTC. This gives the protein CASSPRSGISSYNEQFF.

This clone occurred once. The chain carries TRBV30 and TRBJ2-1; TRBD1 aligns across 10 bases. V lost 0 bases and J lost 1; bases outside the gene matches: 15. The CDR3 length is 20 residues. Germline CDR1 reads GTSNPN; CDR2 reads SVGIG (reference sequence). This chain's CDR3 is CAWSVDRGQYYGRSYNEQFF. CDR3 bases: TGTGCCTGGAGTGTAGACAGGGGGCAATACTACGGTAGGTCCTACAATGAGCAGTTCTTC.

In DNA, the CDR3 is TGTGCCAGTAGTATACTAGCGGGGGCCTCCTACGAGCAGTACTTC. It translates to CASSILAGASYEQYF. The J gene is TRBJ2-7, the V gene TRBV19, with 10 bases lining up with TRBD2. Germline V gene lookup returns CDR1 LNHDA and CDR2 SQIVND (reference sequence). V trimming: 2 bases; J trimming: 0 bases; junction bases outside the gene matches: 1. The CDR3 sequence is 15 residues long. The full variable domain, in which reference TRBV19 and TRBJ2-7 provide the parts outside the CDR3, is DGGITQSPKYLFRKEGQNVTLSCEQNLNHDAMYWYRQDPGQGLRLIYYSQIVNDFQKGDIAEGYSVSREKKESFPLTVTSAQKNPTAFYLCASSILAGASYEQYFGPGTRLTVT.

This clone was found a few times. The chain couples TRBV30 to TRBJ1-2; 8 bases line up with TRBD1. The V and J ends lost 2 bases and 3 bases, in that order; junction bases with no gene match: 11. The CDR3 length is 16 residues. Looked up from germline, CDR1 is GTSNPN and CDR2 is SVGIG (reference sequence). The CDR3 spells CAWSLGAGGGDYGYTF. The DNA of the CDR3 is TGTGCCTGGAGTCTGGGGGCAGGGGGCGGCGACTATGGCTACACCTTC.

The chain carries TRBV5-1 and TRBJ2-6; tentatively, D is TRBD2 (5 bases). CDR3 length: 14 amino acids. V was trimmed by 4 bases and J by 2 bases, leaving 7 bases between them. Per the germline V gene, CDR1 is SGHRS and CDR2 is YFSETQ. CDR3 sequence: CASSEGAGANVLTF. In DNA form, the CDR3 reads TGCGCCAGCAGCGAGGGAGCTGGGGCCAACGTCCTGACTTTC.